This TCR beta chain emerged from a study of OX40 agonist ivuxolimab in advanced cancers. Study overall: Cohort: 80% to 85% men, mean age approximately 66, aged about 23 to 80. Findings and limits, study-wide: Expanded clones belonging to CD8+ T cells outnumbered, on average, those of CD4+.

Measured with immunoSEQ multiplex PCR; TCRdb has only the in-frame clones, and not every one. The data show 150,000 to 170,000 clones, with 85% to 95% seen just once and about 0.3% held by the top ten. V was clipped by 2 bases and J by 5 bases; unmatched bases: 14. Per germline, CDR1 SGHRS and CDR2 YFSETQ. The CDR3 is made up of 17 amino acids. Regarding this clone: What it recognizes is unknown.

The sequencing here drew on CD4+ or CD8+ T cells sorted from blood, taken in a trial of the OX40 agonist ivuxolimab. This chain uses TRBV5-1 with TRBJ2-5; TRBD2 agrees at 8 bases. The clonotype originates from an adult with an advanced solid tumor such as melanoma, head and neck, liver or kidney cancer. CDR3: CASSFLPLREGWETQYF. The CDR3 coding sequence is TGCGCCAGCAGCTTTCTACCACTCCGGGAGGGTTGGGAGACCCAGTACTTC. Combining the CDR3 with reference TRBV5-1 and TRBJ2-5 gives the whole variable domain KAGVTQTPRYLIKTRGQQVTLSCSPISGHRSVSWYQQTPGQGLQFLFEYFSETQRNKGNFPGRFSGRQFSNSRSEMNVSTLELGDSALYLCASSFLPLREGWETQYFGPGTRLLVL.